Presented here are 10 T cell receptor beta chains from one specimen sequenced in a study of blood T cells in healthy people across ages. Sample-barcoded 5' priming and a J-beta primer mix drove a second PCR of 7 to 11 cycles. TCRdb fed the 5' RACE reads into MiXCR, producing one record per CDR3 protein. The sample records about 830,000 distinct CDR3 sequences, about 59% being singletons. Input material: blood. The receptors were sampled from a man aged 25-40 years in good health.

This clonotype was recorded a few times. The chain uses TRBV29-1 and TRBJ1-2; 7 positions match TRBD1. V dropped 6 bases and J dropped 8; count of bases not matched to a gene: 6. Germline V CDR1 and CDR2: SQVTM, ANQGSEA. This CDR3 has 11 amino acids. In DNA, the CDR3 is TGCAGCGTCAGACAGGGAGGCGGCTACACCTTC. Translation: CSVRQGGGYTF.

The chain joins TRBV6-5 to TRBJ1-4; the D gene is possibly TRBD1 (6 bases). This CDR3 is 15 amino acids long. Germline V gene data show CDR1 as MNHEY and CDR2 as SVGAGI. V gave up 6 bases and J gave up 11 bases, with 22 bases separating them. CDR3 amino acids: CASSQQTGTSWKLFF. For the CDR3, the DNA is TGTGCCAGCAGCCAACAAACAGGGACCTCGTGGAAACTGTTTTTT.

J is TRBJ1-2 and V is TRBV20-1; TRBD1 might be the D (6 bases). This CDR3 contains 14 residues. Germline CDR1 DFQATT, CDR2 SNEGSKA (reference sequence). V dropped 3 bases and J dropped 2 bases, with 13 bases sitting between them. CDR3 region: CSASTGGENYGYTF. CDR3 coding DNA: TGCAGTGCTAGTACGGGGGGCGAGAACTATGGCTACACCTTC.

This clonotype was observed a few times. The CDR3 is CASSLVYSGGNNEQFF. The CDR3 DNA follows: TGTGCCAGCAGCTTAGTATACAGCGGGGGTAACAATGAGCAGTTCTTC. The rearrangement joins TRBV7-2 to TRBJ2-1, with TRBD2 matching over 8 bases. Germline CDR1 reads SGHTA; CDR2 reads FQGNSA. V shed 1 base, J shed 5 bases, and the junction held 7 bases outside the gene matches. CDR3 size: 16 residues.

In its sample, this clonotype was seen once. The genes are TRBV4-3 and TRBJ2-7; TRBD2 might be the D (5 bases). V gave up 0 bases and J gave up 3 bases, with 12 bases separating them. The germline gives CDR1 LGHNA, CDR2 YSLEER. CDR3 length equals 15 residues. The CDR3 nucleotides are TGCGCCAGCAGCCAAGATCACACTAGGAGCTACGAGCAGTACTTC. Protein product: CASSQDHTRSYEQYF.

The V and J genes are TRBV12-3 or TRBV12-4 and TRBJ2-1, with a weak D call TRBD2 (5 bases). V lost 4 bases and J 2 bases, leaving 12 bases between the germline ends. This CDR3 comprises 15 residues. CDR3 nucleotides: TGTGCCAGCAGTTCTAACGGGGATCCCTACAATGAGCAGTTCTTC. It specifies CASSSNGDPYNEQFF.

The CDR3 DNA reads as TGTGCCAGCCGCTTGGGCCCGACGTACACCGGGGAGCTGTTTTTT. It specifies CASRLGPTYTGELFF. The chain has TRBV28 and TRBJ2-2; D uncertain. V was trimmed by 8 bases and J by 3 bases, leaving 16 bases between them. From germline, CDR1 is MDHEN and CDR2 SYDVKM. The CDR3 loop spans 15 amino acids.

The count of this clonotype is one. This chain connects TRBV11-2 to TRBJ2-1, with D possibly matching TRBD1 (6 bases). The V gene's germline CDR1 is SGHAT and CDR2 FQNNGV. Trimming removed 2 bases from V and 10 bases from J, with 15 bases in between. This CDR3 has 14 amino acids. CDR3 in amino acids: CASSLSQGTYEQFF. The DNA for the CDR3 is TGTGCCAGCAGCTTAAGCCAGGGGACCTACGAGCAGTTCTTC.

V gene TRBV5-1 combines with J gene TRBJ2-1, with D perhaps TRBD1 (8 bases). Trimming took 0 bases from V and 7 from J, leaving 14 bases between them. The germline CDR1 and CDR2 sequences are SGHRS and YFSETQ. The length of the CDR3 is 15 residues. CDR3 bases: TGCGCCAGCAGCTTGGAGACAGGGGAGGGTAATGAGCAGTTCTTC. Translating gives CASSLETGEGNEQFF. Together with reference TRBV5-1 and TRBJ2-1, the CDR3 gives the full variable domain: KAGVTQTPRYLIKTRGQQVTLSCSPISGHRSVSWYQQTPGQGLQFLFEYFSETQRNKGNFPGRFSGRQFSNSRSEMNVSTLELGDSALYLCASSLETGEGNEQFFGPGTRLTVL.

This chain uses TRBV29-1 with TRBJ2-3; D is unclear. The CDR3 is 14 residues long. The germline V and J ends were trimmed by 5 bases and 2 bases, with 14 bases remaining between them. Germline values: CDR1 SQVTM, CDR2 ANQGSEA. CDR3 residues: CSVIPSLSTDTQYF. The CDR3 DNA follows: TGCAGCGTTATCCCGAGCCTTTCCACAGATACGCAGTATTTT.